This T cell receptor beta chain was recorded in a study of blood T cell repertoires in COVID-19. Study at large: Spain, Italy and the United States supplied samples that represented acute and convalescent COVID-19.

Comment on this clone: Other DNA sequences in the same sample also yield this CDR3.

Repertoires were generated with immunoSEQ multiplex PCR, while TCRdb's copy carries only in-frame clones and drops some. Altogether a few hundred thousand clones are present, approximately 81% being singletons, with the ten largest covering 3.5% to 4%. Looked up from germline, CDR1 is SNHLY and CDR2 is FYNNEI. The V end lost 0 bases, the J end lost 4 bases, and 6 bases lay between the germline ends. CDR3 length: 13 amino acids. The chain links TRBV2 to TRBJ1-2, with D possibly TRBD1 on 6 matching bases. The clonotype was recovered from a woman between 18 and 29 years old with acute or convalescent COVID-19. Sequenced: peripheral blood. CDR3 residues: CASSEAGGYGYTF. CDR3 bases: TGTGCCAGCAGTGAAGCAGGGGGCTATGGCTACACCTTC.